This is a list of T cell receptor beta chains from one sample in a study of identical twins. Using its own MiXCR run on the 5' RACE reads, TCRdb lists one record per CDR3 protein. This table has hundreds of thousands of distinct CDR3 sequences, approximately 13% appearing once. This sample was shared with a second study, whose subject was yellow fever vaccine responses in identical twins.

The sequenced material came from PBMCs. The receptors stem from a woman younger than 35 in good health. Both conserved end residues are part of each CDR3. The order of the fields is V gene, J gene, clone size, D gene, CDR3 protein, CDR3 DNA. D genes are given only for firm matches. Expanded clones are given a class, and other clones once, few, many or no size at all.

V: TRBV6-2/TRBV6-3; J: TRBJ2-1; size: -; D: TRBD2; CDR3: CASSYVGLGDNEQFF; DNA: TGTGCCAGCAGTTATGTAGGACTAGGGGACAATGAGCAGTTCTTC
V: TRBV28; J: TRBJ2-1; size: few; D: -; CDR3: CATQIRKPYNEQFF; DNA: TGTGCCACCCAGATCAGGAAACCCTACAATGAGCAGTTCTTC
V: TRBV29-1; J: TRBJ2-1; size: few; D: -; CDR3: CSVVPGREQFF; DNA: TGCAGCGTGGTGCCGGGTCGTGAGCAGTTCTTC
V: TRBV7-3; J: TRBJ1-1; size: many; D: -; CDR3: CASSLMANTEAFF; DNA: TGTGCCAGCAGCTTAATGGCGAACACTGAAGCTTTCTTT
V: TRBV4-1; J: TRBJ2-3; size: -; D: -; CDR3: CASSQDQNTDTQYF; DNA: TGCGCCAGCAGCCAAGATCAGAACACAGATACGCAGTATTTT
V: TRBV29-1; J: TRBJ2-3; size: few; D: -; CDR3: CSVNTDTQYF; DNA: TGCAGCGTCAACACAGATACGCAGTATTTT
V: TRBV29-1; J: TRBJ2-1; size: few; D: TRBD2; CDR3: CSVGGGTRIDEQFF; DNA: TGCAGCGTGGGAGGAGGGACTAGAATTGACGAGCAGTTCTTC
V: TRBV6-1; J: TRBJ2-2; size: few; D: TRBD1; CDR3: CASRGPRDRGVAGELFF; DNA: TGTGCCAGCAGGGGCCCCCGGGACAGGGGCGTTGCCGGGGAGCTGTTTTTT
V: TRBV5-1; J: TRBJ2-1; size: -; D: -; CDR3: CASSLVLGFLDEQFF; DNA: TGCGCCAGCAGCTTGGTTTTGGGCTTTTTAGATGAGCAGTTCTTC
V: TRBV3-1; J: TRBJ2-5; size: -; D: -; CDR3: CASSQDSLGGGRETQYF; DNA: TGTGCCAGCAGCCAAGATTCTCTTGGGGGGGGCCGGGAGACCCAGTACTTC
V: TRBV5-1; J: TRBJ1-6; size: few; D: -; CDR3: CASSLEAGDNSPLHF; DNA: TGCGCCAGCAGCTTGGAGGCAGGGGATAATTCACCCCTCCACTTT
V: TRBV12-3/TRBV12-4; J: TRBJ1-4; size: few; D: -; CDR3: CASSFRRENEKLFF; DNA: TGTGCCAGCAGTTTTCGTCGAGAAAATGAAAAACTGTTTTTT
V: TRBV6-5; J: TRBJ1-6; size: few; D: TRBD1; CDR3: CASSYQGQRASPLHF; DNA: TGTGCCAGCAGTTACCAGGGACAGCGGGCCTCACCCCTCCACTTT
V: TRBV11-2; J: TRBJ2-3; size: -; D: TRBD2; CDR3: CASSFGGTSGREGDTQYF; DNA: TGTGCCAGCAGCTTTGGGGGGACTAGCGGGAGGGAAGGAGATACGCAGTATTTT
V: TRBV11-2; J: TRBJ2-1; size: -; D: -; CDR3: CASSQAQSSYNEQFF; DNA: TGTGCCAGCAGCCAGGCACAAAGCTCCTACAATGAGCAGTTCTTC